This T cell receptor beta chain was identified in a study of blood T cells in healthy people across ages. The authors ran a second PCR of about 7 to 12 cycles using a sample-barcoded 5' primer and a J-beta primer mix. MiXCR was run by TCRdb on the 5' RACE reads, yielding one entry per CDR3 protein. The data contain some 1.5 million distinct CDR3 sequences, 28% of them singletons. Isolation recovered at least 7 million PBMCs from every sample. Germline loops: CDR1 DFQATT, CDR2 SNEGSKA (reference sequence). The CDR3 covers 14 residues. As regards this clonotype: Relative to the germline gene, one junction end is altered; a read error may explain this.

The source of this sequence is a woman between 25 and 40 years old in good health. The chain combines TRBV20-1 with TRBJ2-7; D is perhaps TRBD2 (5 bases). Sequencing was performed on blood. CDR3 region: CSARDPSGGYGQYF. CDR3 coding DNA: TGCAGTGCTAGAGATCCCAGCGGAGGCTACGGGCAGTACTTC.